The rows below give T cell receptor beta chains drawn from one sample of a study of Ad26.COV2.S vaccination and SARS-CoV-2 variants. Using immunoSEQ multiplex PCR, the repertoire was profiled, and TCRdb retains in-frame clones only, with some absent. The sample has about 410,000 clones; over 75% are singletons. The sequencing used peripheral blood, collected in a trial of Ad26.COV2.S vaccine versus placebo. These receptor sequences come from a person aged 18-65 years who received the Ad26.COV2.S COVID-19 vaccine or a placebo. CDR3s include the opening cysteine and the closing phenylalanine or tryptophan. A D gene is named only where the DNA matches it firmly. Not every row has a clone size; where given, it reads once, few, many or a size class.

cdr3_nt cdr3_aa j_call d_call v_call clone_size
TGTGCCAGCAGCGTAGCGGCAGGGACGGGCACTGAAGCTTTCTTT CASSVAAGTGTEAFF TRBJ1-1 - TRBV9 -
TGTGCCAGCAGCCCCGGGACTTTCACCACAGATACGCAGTATTTT CASSPGTFTTDTQYF TRBJ2-3 - TRBV9 once
TGTGCCACCAGCGCCCGACTAGCGGGAGTTGGCGGGGAGCTGTTTTTT CATSARLAGVGGELFF TRBJ2-2 TRBD2 TRBV15 once
TGCGCCAGCAGCGAGACTAACTATGGCTACACCTTC CASSETNYGYTF TRBJ1-2 - TRBV5-1 -
TGCAGCGTTGTTGGGACAGCTCTTGGGACCGAGCAGTACTTC CSVVGTALGTEQYF TRBJ2-7 TRBD1 TRBV29-1 -
TGTGCCAGCAGTTTATTGACAGGATTGAACACTGAAGCTTTCTTT CASSLLTGLNTEAFF TRBJ1-1 - TRBV28 -
TGCGCCAGCAGCCAGGAGCGGTACAGCTACGAGCAGTACTTC CASSQERYSYEQYF TRBJ2-7 - TRBV4-1 once
TGTGCCAGTAGTAGCCGAGGAGGGGGCTTCTCTGGGGCCAACGTCCTGACTTTC CASSSRGGGFSGANVLTF TRBJ2-6 - TRBV19 -
TGTGCCAGTACCCTGACAGCCCGGGCCTATGGCTACACCTTC CASTLTARAYGYTF TRBJ1-2 - TRBV19 -
TGCGCCAGCAGTGGAGGGAGAGGCCAGCCCCAGCATTTT CASSGGRGQPQHF TRBJ1-5 - TRBV10-2 -
TGCGCCAGCGGACCCTCGAGCGGGACCTACGAGCAGTACTTC CASGPSSGTYEQYF TRBJ2-7 TRBD2 TRBV5-1 -
TGTGCCAGCAGGGACAGAAACTATGGCTACACCTTC CASRDRNYGYTF TRBJ1-2 - TRBV2 few
TGTGCCAGCAGCCCCCCACCTATAGCGAATGACTCCTACGAGCAGTACTTC CASSPPPIANDSYEQYF TRBJ2-7 - TRBV7-9 -
TGTGCCAGCAGCCCTATCTGGGGTGAGCAGTTCTTC CASSPIWGEQFF TRBJ2-1 - TRBV28 -
TGTGCCAGCAGGACGACCACCAATGAGCAGTTCTTC CASRTTTNEQFF TRBJ2-1 - TRBV7-9 -
TGTGCCAGCAGCTTAGTAGGGCCTAGCGGGACTGATGAGCAGTTCTTC CASSLVGPSGTDEQFF TRBJ2-1 TRBD2 TRBV7-8 -
TGCAGCGTTGAGTCGGGAGAGGGCACCGGGGAGCTGTTTTTT CSVESGEGTGELFF TRBJ2-2 - TRBV29-1 -
TGTGCCAGCAGCTGGGGGAGGGGGGCCTATGGCTACACCTTC CASSWGRGAYGYTF TRBJ1-2 - TRBV27 once
TGTGCCACCAGTGACGAACGACAGGGGCGGACCGGGGAGCTGTTTTTT CATSDERQGRTGELFF TRBJ2-2 TRBD1 TRBV24-1 -
TGTGCCAGCAGCCGATCTGATACGCAGTATTTT CASSRSDTQYF TRBJ2-3 - TRBV7-2 -
TGTGCCAGCAGCAAAAGAAAGAACAGGGGGGAGTCGGGAGATACGCAGTATTTT CASSKRKNRGESGDTQYF TRBJ2-3 - TRBV21-1 -
TGTGCCAGCAGCCTTAGCGGGAGCGGGGCAGATACGCAGTATTTT CASSLSGSGADTQYF TRBJ2-3 TRBD2 TRBV7-9 -
TGTGCCAGCAGCCCGGCTAATAGCTACGAGCAGTACTTC CASSPANSYEQYF TRBJ2-7 - TRBV7-9 -
TGTGCCAGCAGTTCCCAGATCATTTACGAGCAGTACTTC CASSSQIIYEQYF TRBJ2-7 - TRBV28 -
TGTGCCAGCAGCTCAGAACGGGGGCCCTCCTACGAGCAGTACTTC CASSSERGPSYEQYF TRBJ2-7 - TRBV5-8 -
TGTGCCAGCACCTATAGCGGTAATGAGCAGTTCTTC CASTYSGNEQFF TRBJ2-1 - TRBV6-5 -
TGTGCCAGCAGTTTAAGTGGTGGGAGGGCCTACGAGCAGTACTTC CASSLSGGRAYEQYF TRBJ2-7 TRBD2 TRBV28 -
TGTGCCAGTAGTATGGGACTAGCGAACACCGGGGAGCTGTTTTTT CASSMGLANTGELFF TRBJ2-2 TRBD2 TRBV19 -
TGTGCCAGCAGTCCCCCAGGGGACGAGCAGTTCTTC CASSPPGDEQFF TRBJ2-1 - TRBV2 -
TGCGCCAGCCGGGGAACAGGGGGCATCTCTGAAGCTTTCTTT CASRGTGGISEAFF TRBJ1-1 TRBD1 TRBV5-1 once
TGTGCCAGCAGTTCTCTTAGCGGGAGGGTATACGAGCAGTACTTC CASSSLSGRVYEQYF TRBJ2-7 TRBD2 TRBV27 -
TGTGCCAGCAGTTCCGCCTCCCAGACAGGGACAAAGACCCAGTACTTC CASSSASQTGTKTQYF TRBJ2-5 TRBD1 TRBV28 -
TGTGCCAGCAGCTTAGGACCTACTAGTTTAATCGGCGGGGAGCTGTTTTTT CASSLGPTSLIGGELFF TRBJ2-2 - TRBV7-8 -
TGTGCCAGCAGTGAGGGACTAGCGGGTACTGAGCAGTTCTTC CASSEGLAGTEQFF TRBJ2-1 TRBD2 TRBV2 -
TGTGCCAGCAGCCCCGCTGGGATAGTAGAAGGCTACACCTTC CASSPAGIVEGYTF TRBJ1-2 - TRBV7-2 once
TGTGCCAGCTCAGGGATACGGACCCGGGACGGTTCCTACGAGCAGTACTTC CASSGIRTRDGSYEQYF TRBJ2-7 - TRBV18 -
TGTGCCAGCAGCTTGTTTCTCCAGCGGGAGGGCCGGTACACCGGGGAGCTGTTTTTT CASSLFLQREGRYTGELFF TRBJ2-2 TRBD2 TRBV5-5 -
TGTGCCAGCAGCCCCCGGGTCGGGGGGGCTAGCACAGATACGCAGTATTTT CASSPRVGGASTDTQYF TRBJ2-3 TRBD2 TRBV7-3 -
TGTGCCAGCAGCGTAGGGGAGGACTCCTACGAGCAGTACTTC CASSVGEDSYEQYF TRBJ2-7 - TRBV9 -
TGTGCCAGCAGCCGCGCCGGGGCAGGTGATGAGCAGTTCTTC CASSRAGAGDEQFF TRBJ2-1 - TRBV4-2 -
TGTGCCTGTAGCCCGACTAACGACAATGAGCAGTTCTTC CACSPTNDNEQFF TRBJ2-1 - TRBV6-5 -
TGCAGCGTTCCAAAACCCGGGAGCTCCTACGAGCAGTACTTC CSVPKPGSSYEQYF TRBJ2-7 - TRBV29-1 -
TGTGCCAGCAGACCGGCCGGGACAGCACCCTACAATGAGCAGTTCTTC CASRPAGTAPYNEQFF TRBJ2-1 TRBD1 TRBV11-2 few
TGTGCCAGCAGTTCAACCGGGACAGGGGGCGCGGGTAATGCAGATACGCAGTATTTT CASSSTGTGGAGNADTQYF TRBJ2-3 TRBD1 TRBV28 once
TGTGCCTGGAGTGTACTGGGACACCAACTCGAGACCCAGTACTTC CAWSVLGHQLETQYF TRBJ2-5 - TRBV30 -
TGTGCCAGCTCACCACCGGGGGGGGCGGAGACCCAGTACTTC CASSPPGGAETQYF TRBJ2-5 - TRBV18 -
TGTGCCAGCAGCCAAGATCTTTCCAACAGGGGCTATGGCTACACCTTC CASSQDLSNRGYGYTF TRBJ1-2 TRBD1 TRBV3-1/TRBV3-2 -
TGTGCCAGCAGTGACTCGTCCCGGGAGGGCAGAAATGAGCAGTTCTTC CASSDSSREGRNEQFF TRBJ2-1 TRBD2 TRBV6-4 -
TGCAGCGTTGGCCCTCGGTCAGGGTTTATTGACGAGCAGTACTTC CSVGPRSGFIDEQYF TRBJ2-7 - TRBV29-1 -
TGTGCCAGCAGCGAGGGACTAGCGGGAGGGAAAGAGACCCAGTACTTC CASSEGLAGGKETQYF TRBJ2-5 TRBD2 TRBV7-9 -
TGTGCCAGCAGGAAAACGGGAACCTTAAACACCATATATTTT CASRKTGTLNTIYF TRBJ1-3 - TRBV7-9 -
TGTGCCAGCACCCTCGACGGGAGTAGTTATACGCAGTATTTT CASTLDGSSYTQYF TRBJ2-3 - TRBV3-1/TRBV3-2 -
TGTGCCAGCAGCTCCCTAGCGGGGTCGGGGGAGCAGTACTTC CASSSLAGSGEQYF TRBJ2-7 TRBD2 TRBV11-2 -
TGTGCCACCAGTGACTCAGACAGGGAGTACACCTTC CATSDSDREYTF TRBJ1-2 TRBD1 TRBV24-1 -
TGTGCCAGCAGTTTATCTAGCGGGGCACAAGAGACCCAGTACTTC CASSLSSGAQETQYF TRBJ2-5 TRBD2 TRBV28 -
TGTGCCACCAGTGATTTTGGCGGGCCGAACACCGGGGAGCTGTTTTTT CATSDFGGPNTGELFF TRBJ2-2 - TRBV24-1 -
TGTGCCAGCAGCCAGTCGATCCCAGAGACCCAGTACTTC CASSQSIPETQYF TRBJ2-5 - TRBV3-1/TRBV3-2 -
TGTGCCAGCAGCCAGGACAGGGCGAACTCCTACGAGCAGTACTTC CASSQDRANSYEQYF TRBJ2-7 TRBD1 TRBV7-2 -
TGTGCCAGCAGCCAAGAACGGGGGGGCTCTGGAAACACCATATATTTT CASSQERGGSGNTIYF TRBJ1-3 - TRBV3-1/TRBV3-2 few
TGTGCCAGCAGTTACAGGCAGGGACCTTACAATGAGCAGTTCTTC CASSYRQGPYNEQFF TRBJ2-1 - TRBV6-2/TRBV6-3 -